This T cell receptor (beta chain) derives from a study of OX40 agonist ivuxolimab in advanced cancers. Study-level background: As their treatment, patients were administered ivuxolimab, an agonistic anti-OX40 (CD134) antibody. At doses from 0.01 to 10 mg/kg, patients were given intravenous ivuxolimab every 2 weeks. Regarding the study as a whole: More expanded clones were seen, on average, in CD8+ T cells than in CD4+.

The CDR3 is 13 amino acids. V lost 5 bases, J lost 7 bases, and 4 bases stayed unmatched. Germline V gene sequence: CDR1 SGHTA, CDR2 FQGNSA. Sequencing used immunoSEQ multiplex PCR; TCRdb keeps in-frame clones, though not all of them. The table lists around 95,000 clones, 93% of them singletons. Systemic immunosuppression or autoimmune disease history was grounds to exclude patients. Of note for this clone: What it recognizes is unknown.

Sequencing used CD4+ or CD8+ T cells sorted from blood, obtained in a trial of the OX40 agonist ivuxolimab. The chain is built from TRBV7-2 and TRBJ2-1, with 8 nucleotides matching TRBD1. The sequence was collected from an adult with an advanced solid tumor such as melanoma, head and neck, liver or kidney cancer. The CDR3 loop reads CASSVRTGNEQFF. Written as DNA, the CDR3 is TGTGCCAGCAGCGTAAGGACAGGGAATGAGCAGTTCTTC.